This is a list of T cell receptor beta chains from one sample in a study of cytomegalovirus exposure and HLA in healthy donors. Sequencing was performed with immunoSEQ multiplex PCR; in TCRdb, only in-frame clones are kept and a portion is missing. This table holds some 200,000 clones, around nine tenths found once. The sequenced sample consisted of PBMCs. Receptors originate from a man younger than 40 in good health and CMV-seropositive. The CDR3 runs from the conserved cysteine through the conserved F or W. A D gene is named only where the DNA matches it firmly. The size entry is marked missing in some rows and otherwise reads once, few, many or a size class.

CDR3 protein: CASSLNRNTEAFF; CDR3 DNA: TGTGCCAGCAGCCTCAATCGGAACACTGAAGCTTTCTTT; D gene: -; V gene: TRBV7-3; clone size: -; J gene: TRBJ1-1
CDR3 protein: CASSSTAGLGYGYTF; CDR3 DNA: TGTGCCAGCAGCTCCACGGCAGGGTTGGGTTATGGCTACACCTTC; D gene: -; V gene: TRBV5-6; clone size: -; J gene: TRBJ1-2
CDR3 protein: CASSLGPRAGGYNSPLHF; CDR3 DNA: TGTGCCAGCAGCTTAGGTCCCAGGGCTGGGGGCTATAATTCACCCCTCCACTTT; D gene: -; V gene: TRBV7-6; clone size: -; J gene: TRBJ1-6
CDR3 protein: CASSLGTGSSSYEQYF; CDR3 DNA: TGTGCCAGCAGCCTAGGGACAGGTTCTAGCTCCTACGAGCAGTACTTC; D gene: TRBD1; V gene: TRBV7-9; clone size: -; J gene: TRBJ2-7
CDR3 protein: CASSPRQVRVTEAFF; CDR3 DNA: TGTGCCAGCAGTCCCCGACAGGTTAGAGTTACTGAAGCTTTCTTT; D gene: -; V gene: TRBV7-9; clone size: -; J gene: TRBJ1-1
CDR3 protein: CASSLGSRQYYGYTF; CDR3 DNA: TGTGCCAGCAGCTTAGGATCCCGACAGTACTATGGCTACACCTTC; D gene: -; V gene: TRBV7-2; clone size: few; J gene: TRBJ1-2
CDR3 protein: CASIPGLRTDTQYF; CDR3 DNA: TGTGCCAGCATTCCGGGACTCCGCACAGATACGCAGTATTTT; D gene: -; V gene: TRBV28; clone size: -; J gene: TRBJ2-3
CDR3 protein: CASSQRGTSSYEQYF; CDR3 DNA: TGCGCCAGCAGCCAGCGGGGGACCAGCTCCTACGAGCAGTACTTC; D gene: TRBD2; V gene: TRBV4-1; clone size: -; J gene: TRBJ2-7
CDR3 protein: CASGPSGGAKGNEQFF; CDR3 DNA: TGTGCCAGCGGTCCTAGCGGGGGGGCTAAGGGCAATGAGCAGTTCTTC; D gene: TRBD2; V gene: TRBV6-4; clone size: -; J gene: TRBJ2-1
CDR3 protein: CASSLGGASYNEQFF; CDR3 DNA: TGCGCCAGCAGCCTCGGTGGCGCCTCCTACAATGAGCAGTTCTTC; D gene: -; V gene: TRBV5-1; clone size: -; J gene: TRBJ2-1
CDR3 protein: CASSARLAGGTGELFF; CDR3 DNA: TGTGCCAGCAGCGCTCGACTAGCGGGAGGGACCGGGGAGCTGTTTTTT; D gene: TRBD2; V gene: TRBV9; clone size: once; J gene: TRBJ2-2
CDR3 protein: CAWSVLTGRYEQYF; CDR3 DNA: TGTGCCTGGAGTGTACTAACGGGGCGTTACGAGCAGTACTTC; D gene: -; V gene: TRBV30; clone size: -; J gene: TRBJ2-7
CDR3 protein: CASALTGSTGELFF; CDR3 DNA: TGTGCTAGTGCCCTGACAGGGTCCACCGGGGAGCTGTTTTTT; D gene: TRBD1; V gene: TRBV12-5; clone size: once; J gene: TRBJ2-2
CDR3 protein: CASSQDWGWGTEAFF; CDR3 DNA: TGCGCCAGCAGCCAAGATTGGGGTTGGGGGACTGAAGCTTTCTTT; D gene: -; V gene: TRBV4-3; clone size: -; J gene: TRBJ1-1
CDR3 protein: CASSDFRGLGGYTF; CDR3 DNA: -; D gene: -; V gene: TRBV6-1; clone size: -; J gene: TRBJ1-2
CDR3 protein: CSVPIGTDYGYTF; CDR3 DNA: TGCAGCGTCCCCATTGGGACGGACTATGGCTACACCTTC; D gene: -; V gene: TRBV29-1; clone size: -; J gene: TRBJ1-2
CDR3 protein: CASRKTENYGYAF; CDR3 DNA: TGTGCCAGCAGAAAGACAGAAAACTATGGCTACGCCTTC; D gene: -; V gene: TRBV27; clone size: -; J gene: TRBJ1-2
CDR3 protein: CATSRQQPHQTQYF; CDR3 DNA: TGTGCCACCAGCAGACAACAACCCCATCAGACCCAGTACTTC; D gene: -; V gene: TRBV15; clone size: -; J gene: TRBJ2-5
CDR3 protein: CASRGWQSYEQYF; CDR3 DNA: TGTGCCAGCAGGGGGTGGCAGTCCTACGAGCAGTACTTC; D gene: -; V gene: TRBV5-6; clone size: -; J gene: TRBJ2-7
CDR3 protein: CATSRDHPGRKLFF; CDR3 DNA: TGTGCCACCAGCAGAGATCATCCGGGGAGAAAACTGTTTTTT; D gene: -; V gene: TRBV15; clone size: -; J gene: TRBJ1-4
CDR3 protein: CASSPPVQGVYEQYF; CDR3 DNA: TGTGCCAGCTCACCACCGGTCCAGGGGGTCTACGAGCAGTACTTC; D gene: TRBD1; V gene: TRBV18; clone size: -; J gene: TRBJ2-7
CDR3 protein: CASSPDRLANEQYF; CDR3 DNA: TGTGCCAGCAGCCCCGATCGACTAGCAAACGAGCAGTACTTC; D gene: TRBD2; V gene: TRBV7-2; clone size: -; J gene: TRBJ2-7
CDR3 protein: CASSLEGGLTALEQYF; CDR3 DNA: TGTGCCAGCAGCTTAGAAGGCGGACTCACGGCCCTCGAGCAGTACTTC; D gene: -; V gene: TRBV11-3; clone size: -; J gene: TRBJ2-7
CDR3 protein: CSVDGVTREGQETQYF; CDR3 DNA: TGCAGCGTTGACGGCGTGACGCGGGAGGGCCAAGAGACCCAGTACTTC; D gene: TRBD2; V gene: TRBV29-1; clone size: -; J gene: TRBJ2-5
CDR3 protein: CASSEWAPSSGNTIYF; CDR3 DNA: TGTGCCAGCAGTGAATGGGCCCCGTCCTCTGGAAACACCATATATTTT; D gene: -; V gene: TRBV2; clone size: -; J gene: TRBJ1-3
CDR3 protein: CASSLGNGAGNQPQHF; CDR3 DNA: TGTGCCAGCAGCTTAGGCAACGGGGCTGGCAATCAGCCCCAGCATTTT; D gene: -; V gene: TRBV5-4; clone size: -; J gene: TRBJ1-5
CDR3 protein: CASSWTGQGDTQYF; CDR3 DNA: TGTGCCAGCAGCTGGACAGGACAGGGGGATACGCAGTATTTT; D gene: TRBD1; V gene: TRBV5-8; clone size: -; J gene: TRBJ2-3
CDR3 protein: CSVTSGRALYF; CDR3 DNA: TGCAGCGTGACTAGCGGGAGAGCTCTGTATTTT; D gene: TRBD2; V gene: TRBV29-1; clone size: -; J gene: TRBJ2-3
CDR3 protein: CASSLRTGGFGTEAFF; CDR3 DNA: TGTGCCAGCAGCTTAAGAACAGGGGGCTTTGGCACTGAAGCTTTCTTT; D gene: TRBD1; V gene: TRBV11-2; clone size: -; J gene: TRBJ1-1
CDR3 protein: CASSKASPGRSSPLHF; CDR3 DNA: TGTGCCAGCAGCAAAGCTTCCCCAGGTAGAAGTTCACCCCTCCACTTT; D gene: -; V gene: TRBV21-1; clone size: once; J gene: TRBJ1-6
CDR3 protein: CASSPQEGQVYEQYF; CDR3 DNA: TGTGCCAGCAGCCCCCAGGAAGGACAGGTCTACGAGCAGTACTTC; D gene: TRBD1; V gene: TRBV7-2; clone size: -; J gene: TRBJ2-7
CDR3 protein: CASSFAGQIGNTIYF; CDR3 DNA: TGTGCCAGCAGCTTTGCGGGACAGATCGGAAACACCATATATTTT; D gene: TRBD1; V gene: TRBV7-9; clone size: once; J gene: TRBJ1-3
CDR3 protein: CASSSQGFQETQYF; CDR3 DNA: TGCGCCAGCAGCTCACAGGGGTTTCAGGAGACCCAGTACTTC; D gene: TRBD1; V gene: TRBV5-1; clone size: -; J gene: TRBJ2-5
CDR3 protein: CASSYRGSGYTF; CDR3 DNA: TGTGCCAGCAGTTACCGGGGGTCTGGCTACACCTTC; D gene: -; V gene: TRBV6-5; clone size: -; J gene: TRBJ1-2
CDR3 protein: CASSSGGSVSEQYF; CDR3 DNA: TGTGCCAGCAGCTCCGGCGGGAGTGTCTCCGAGCAGTACTTC; D gene: TRBD2; V gene: TRBV28; clone size: once; J gene: TRBJ2-7
CDR3 protein: CASTGGDRGRAGELFF; CDR3 DNA: TGCGCCAGCACTGGGGGGGACAGGGGGCGTGCCGGGGAGCTGTTTTTT; D gene: TRBD1; V gene: TRBV10-1; clone size: once; J gene: TRBJ2-2
CDR3 protein: CASRLEWTGVGNQPQHF; CDR3 DNA: TGTGCAAGTCGCTTAGAGTGGACAGGGGTCGGCAATCAGCCCCAGCATTTT; D gene: -; V gene: TRBV12-2; clone size: -; J gene: TRBJ1-5
CDR3 protein: CASSPQETYEQYF; CDR3 DNA: TGTGCCAGCTCCCCGCAGGAAACCTACGAGCAGTACTTC; D gene: -; V gene: TRBV18; clone size: -; J gene: TRBJ2-7
CDR3 protein: CASSPDRDKLSF; CDR3 DNA: TGTGCCAGCAGCCCAGACCGGGACAAGCTTTCCTTC; D gene: -; V gene: TRBV11-1; clone size: -; J gene: TRBJ1-2
CDR3 protein: CASTPIGGTEAFF; CDR3 DNA: TGTGCCAGCACCCCGATCGGGGGGACTGAAGCTTTCTTT; D gene: -; V gene: TRBV6-5; clone size: once; J gene: TRBJ1-1
CDR3 protein: CASSLAGDYGYTF; CDR3 DNA: TGTGCCAGCAGCTTAGCAGGGGACTATGGCTACACCTTC; D gene: -; V gene: TRBV7-2; clone size: -; J gene: TRBJ1-2
CDR3 protein: CASSHRARESYEQYF; CDR3 DNA: TGTGCCAGCAGCCACCGGGCCAGGGAATCCTACGAGCAGTACTTC; D gene: -; V gene: TRBV11-3; clone size: -; J gene: TRBJ2-7
CDR3 protein: CASSLQGGYEQYF; CDR3 DNA: TGTGCCAGCAGCTTACAGGGGGGGTACGAGCAGTACTTC; D gene: -; V gene: TRBV7-9; clone size: once; J gene: TRBJ2-7
CDR3 protein: CASSGTATNEKLFF; CDR3 DNA: TGTGCCAGCAGCGGGACAGCAACTAATGAAAAACTGTTTTTT; D gene: -; V gene: TRBV9; clone size: -; J gene: TRBJ1-4
CDR3 protein: CATSRDHLWAYGYTF; CDR3 DNA: TGTGCCACCAGCAGAGATCATCTTTGGGCCTATGGCTACACCTTC; D gene: -; V gene: TRBV15; clone size: few; J gene: TRBJ1-2
CDR3 protein: CASSNRDSPDF; CDR3 DNA: TGTGCCAGCAGCAACCGGGACTCACCCGACTTC; D gene: -; V gene: TRBV5-5; clone size: -; J gene: TRBJ2-7
CDR3 protein: CASTRGGFNEQFF; CDR3 DNA: TGTGCCAGCACCCGTGGCGGCTTCAATGAGCAGTTCTTC; D gene: -; V gene: TRBV7-6; clone size: -; J gene: TRBJ2-1
CDR3 protein: CASSRDREETQYF; CDR3 DNA: TGTGCCAGCAGTAGGGACAGGGAAGAGACCCAGTACTTC; D gene: TRBD1; V gene: TRBV6-5; clone size: -; J gene: TRBJ2-5
CDR3 protein: CASSPSADRQYEQYF; CDR3 DNA: TGTGCCAGCAGCCCCTCGGCCGACAGACAATACGAGCAGTACTTC; D gene: -; V gene: TRBV7-3; clone size: -; J gene: TRBJ2-7
CDR3 protein: CASFAEGDTGELFF; CDR3 DNA: TGTGCCAGCTTCGCGGAAGGCGACACCGGGGAGCTGTTTTTT; D gene: -; V gene: TRBV27; clone size: -; J gene: TRBJ2-2
CDR3 protein: CASSLDRSNQPQHF; CDR3 DNA: TGTGCCAGCAGTCTTGACCGTAGCAATCAGCCCCAGCATTTT; D gene: -; V gene: TRBV11-1; clone size: -; J gene: TRBJ1-5
CDR3 protein: CASSEEVEYGYTF; CDR3 DNA: TGTGCCAGCAGTGAAGAGGTAGAATATGGCTACACCTTC; D gene: -; V gene: TRBV2; clone size: few; J gene: TRBJ1-2
CDR3 protein: CSVVSSGDNEQFF; CDR3 DNA: TGCAGCGTTGTTTCTAGCGGGGACAATGAGCAGTTCTTC; D gene: TRBD2; V gene: TRBV29-1; clone size: once; J gene: TRBJ2-1
CDR3 protein: CAISEEQAETQYF; CDR3 DNA: TGTGCCATCAGTGAGGAGCAGGCAGAGACCCAGTACTTC; D gene: -; V gene: TRBV10-3; clone size: -; J gene: TRBJ2-5